The next 5 T cell receptor beta chains were all read from a single sample in a study of shared clonotypes between healthy human individuals. Assay used: immunoSEQ multiplex PCR; TCRdb lists only in-frame clones, some missing. The sample includes about 2,500,000 clones, around 94% of them seen just once. The sequencing sample was made of naive CD4+ T cells sorted from blood. Subset described: CD45RA+ positively selected. These receptors originate from a young man in good health.

This chain links TRBV15 with TRBJ2-7, with a weak D call TRBD1 (6 bases). CDR1 and CDR2 from the germline V gene are LNHNV and YYDKDF (reference sequence). Trimming cost V 9 bases and J 2 bases, with 14 bases left between them. CDR3 length: 13 residues. The CDR3 DNA follows: TGTGCCACGAAGAACCGGGACACCTACGAGCAGTACTTC. Its translation is CATKNRDTYEQYF.

J is TRBJ2-1 and V is TRBV10-1; TRBD2 matches at 13 bases. This CDR3 is 18 amino acids long. V gave up 6 bases and J gave up 1 base; unmatched junction bases: 9. The germline V gene has CDR1 WNHNN and CDR2 SYGVQD (reference sequence). CDR3 sequence (DNA): TGCGCCAGCAGGACGACTAGCGGGAGGCCCCGTTCCTACAATGAGCAGTTCTTC. As protein: CASRTTSGRPRSYNEQFF.

The rearrangement joins TRBV5-6 to TRBJ1-3; 8 nucleotides line up with TRBD1. The CDR3 totals 15 residues. V was clipped by 4 bases and J by 3 bases; unmatched bases: 6. CDR1 and CDR2 from the germline V gene are SGHDT and YYEEEE. In nucleotides, the CDR3 is TGTGCCAGCAGCCAGGACAGGGTTGGTGGAAACACCATATATTTT. This encodes CASSQDRVGGNTIYF.

The gene calls are TRBV5-1 and TRBJ2-2, with 11 bases identical to TRBD1. V gave up 4 bases and J gave up 4 bases; unmatched junction bases: 6. Germline CDR1 reads SGHRS; CDR2 reads YFSETQ. This CDR3 comprises 16 residues. CDR3 region: CASSPGQGAPTGELFF. DNA of the CDR3: TGCGCCAGCAGCCCTGGACAGGGGGCGCCCACCGGGGAGCTGTTTTTT. The full variable domain, its missing parts supplied by reference TRBV5-1 and TRBJ2-2, is KAGVTQTPRYLIKTRGQQVTLSCSPISGHRSVSWYQQTPGQGLQFLFEYFSETQRNKGNFPGRFSGRQFSNSRSEMNVSTLELGDSALYLCASSPGQGAPTGELFFGEGSRLTVL.

The chain carries TRBV20-1 and TRBJ1-1; D remains unclear. V lost 5 bases to trimming and J lost 5 bases, with 9 bases between them. Looked up from germline, CDR1 is DFQATT and CDR2 is SNEGSKA (reference sequence). The CDR3 runs 11 residues. CDR3 protein: CSALPSTEAFF. The CDR3 region has the DNA TGCAGTGCTTTACCGTCAACTGAAGCTTTCTTT.